What follows describes a single TCR beta chain. The antigen remains undetermined. The data originate from a study of shared clonotypes between healthy human individuals. Regarding the study as a whole: Since donors were few, the genetic and exposure-history diversity represented was limited. Larger estimated richness was generally seen in naive subsets than in memory subsets. Depth was large, yet rarefaction showed that sorted-subset sequencing was incomplete. Generation probabilities were higher for clonotypes shared across all four sorted-subset donors than for unshared ones.

The table came from immunoSEQ multiplex PCR; TCRdb's copy has only in-frame clones and leaves some out. Of a few hundred thousand clones in the sample, 97% were seen once. Germline V lookup: CDR1 LNHDA, CDR2 SQIVND (reference sequence). V dropped 3 bases and J dropped 2 bases, with 8 bases sitting between them. The CDR3 totals 14 residues. The sequenced sample was naive CD4+ T cells sorted from blood. Subset specified: CD45RA+ positively selected. This TCR was sampled from a young woman in good health. The rearrangement uses TRBV19 and TRBJ1-3; the D is unclear. The DNA of the CDR3 is TGTGCCAGTAGTATCGGAGGGCCTGGAAACACCATATATTTT. It translates to CASSIGGPGNTIYF. Filled out from reference TRBV19 and TRBJ1-3, the complete variable domain reads DGGITQSPKYLFRKEGQNVTLSCEQNLNHDAMYWYRQDPGQGLRLIYYSQIVNDFQKGDIAEGYSVSREKKESFPLTVTSAQKNPTAFYLCASSIGGPGNTIYFGEGSWLTVV.